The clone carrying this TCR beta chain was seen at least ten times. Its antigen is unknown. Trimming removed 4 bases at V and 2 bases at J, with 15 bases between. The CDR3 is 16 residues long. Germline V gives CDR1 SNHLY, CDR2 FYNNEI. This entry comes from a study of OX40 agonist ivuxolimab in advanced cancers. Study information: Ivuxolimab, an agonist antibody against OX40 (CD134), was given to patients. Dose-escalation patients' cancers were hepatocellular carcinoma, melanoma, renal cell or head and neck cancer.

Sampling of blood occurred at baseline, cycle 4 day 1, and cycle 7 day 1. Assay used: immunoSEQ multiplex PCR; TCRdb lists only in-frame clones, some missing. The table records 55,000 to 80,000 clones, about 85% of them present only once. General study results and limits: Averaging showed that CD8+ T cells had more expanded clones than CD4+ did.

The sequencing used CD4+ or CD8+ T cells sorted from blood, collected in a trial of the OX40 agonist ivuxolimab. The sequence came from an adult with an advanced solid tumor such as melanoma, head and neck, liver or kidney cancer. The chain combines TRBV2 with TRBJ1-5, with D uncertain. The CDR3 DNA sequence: TGTGCCAGCAGTGGGCTCTCCCGAATCCGCAATCAGCCCCAGCATTTT. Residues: CASSGLSRIRNQPQHF.